The rows below give T cell receptor beta chains drawn from one sample of a study of vaccination and CD4 T cells after COVID-19. These receptors' antigens are unknown. One entry per CDR3 protein, called by TCRdb with MiXCR from the PCR reads. The table records 3,500 to 4,000 distinct CDR3 sequences, around 17% of them present only once. Sequencing was done on a sample of CD4+ T cells from blood, cultured in vitro. These receptor sequences come from a human donor who had recovered from COVID-19. Each CDR3 is given with its conserved first and last residue. A D gene is named only where the DNA matches it firmly. Size tells how often a clone was seen (once, few, many) or the class of an expanded clone, and some rows leave it out.

abundance	v_gene	d_gene	j_gene	CDR3nt	CDR3aa
.	TRBV6-2/TRBV6-3	.	TRBJ2-7	TGTGCCAGCAGCCGCCAGACAGGCGGCCGTACCACCTACAAGCAGTACTTC	CASSRQTGGRTTYKQYF
few	TRBV2	.	TRBJ1-1	TGTGCCAGCAGGTTTGGAGGATATAACACTGAAGCTTTCTTT	CASRFGGYNTEAFF
.	TRBV4-1	.	TRBJ1-6	TGCGCCAGCAGCCAAGATCGTAATAATTCACCCCTCCACTTT	CASSQDRNNSPLHF
medium-sized	TRBV4-1	.	TRBJ2-5	TGCGCCAGCAGCCGCAGTCAGACCCCAGGCTCCCAAGAGACCCAGTACTTC	CASSRSQTPGSQETQYF
few	TRBV6-1	.	TRBJ1-3	TGTGCCAGCAGTGCAAACAGGGTGGGATGGGATACCATATATTTT	CASSANRVGWDTIYF
few	TRBV7-9	TRBD1	TRBJ1-1	TGTGCCAGCAGCTTTGGGACAGGGAAGACTGAAGCTTTCTTT	CASSFGTGKTEAFF
.	TRBV6-1	.	TRBJ1-5	TGTGCCAGCTCCCGGGGGGTAAGCAATCAGCCCCAGCATTTT	CASSRGVSNQPQHF
.	TRBV20-1	.	TRBJ1-3	TGCAGTGCTAGAGATTATAGGCGGTTTGGAAACACCATATATTTT	CSARDYRRFGNTIYF
.	TRBV7-3	.	TRBJ2-7	TGTGCCAGCAGCTCGGCGAACGTCCTCCACGAGCAGTACTTC	CASSSANVLHEQYF
.	TRBV6-5	TRBD2	TRBJ2-7	TGTGCCAGCAGTTACACGGCTAGCGGGGGCTCGAACTTC	CASSYTASGGSNF
.	TRBV7-9	TRBD2	TRBJ2-5	TGTGCCAGCAGCAGATGGACTAGCGGGACCGAGCGGGAGACCCAGTACTTC	CASSRWTSGTERETQYF
few	TRBV3-1	TRBD1	TRBJ1-1	TGTGCCAGCAGCCACCTGGACAGGGCTGAAGCTTTCTTT	CASSHLDRAEAFF
medium-sized	TRBV6-1	TRBD1	TRBJ1-5	TGTGCCAGCAGAACCGGGACAGGGGACAATCAGCCCCAGCATTTT	CASRTGTGDNQPQHF
medium-sized	TRBV19	TRBD1	TRBJ1-3	TGTGCCAGTACGGACAGGGCCTCTGGAAACACCATATATTTT	CASTDRASGNTIYF
once	TRBV6-4	.	TRBJ2-1	TGTGCCAGCAGTGACCCCCCACTGAGCAATGAGCAGTTCTTC	CASSDPPLSNEQFF
.	TRBV5-5	.	TRBJ1-2	TGTGCCAGCAGCTTGGACAGAGCTAACTATGGCTACACCTTC	CASSLDRANYGYTF
few	TRBV12-3/TRBV12-4	.	TRBJ2-1	TGTGCCAGCAGCCTGAGGTACTACAATGAGCAGTTCTTC	CASSLRYYNEQFF
few	TRBV2	.	TRBJ2-2	TGTGCCAGCAGTGGGGGCAGAAGCTCCGGGGAGCTGTTTTTT	CASSGGRSSGELFF
few	TRBV20-1	.	TRBJ2-7	TGCAGTGCTAGGGAACGGCCCTACGAGCAGTACTTC	CSARERPYEQYF
medium-sized	TRBV12-3/TRBV12-4	TRBD1	TRBJ1-1	TGTGCCAGCAGCCAGGACAGGGTCCAGGAAGCTTTCTTT	CASSQDRVQEAFF
.	TRBV30	.	TRBJ1-1	TGTGCCTGGAGTCCTGGGCACAGGAACACTGAAGCTTTCTTT	CAWSPGHRNTEAFF
.	TRBV3-1	.	TRBJ1-2	TGTGCCAGCAGCCAGGGTCAACGGGGCTACACCTTC	CASSQGQRGYTF
medium-sized	TRBV2	.	TRBJ1-5	TGTGCCAGCAGAGGCAGGATCTATCAGCCCCAGCATTTT	CASRGRIYQPQHF
.	TRBV5-1	TRBD2	TRBJ2-7	TGCGCCAGCAGCCTCGAACCGTTCAGGACTAGCGGGGGGGGAGGTGAGCAGTACTTC	CASSLEPFRTSGGGGEQYF
.	TRBV7-3	TRBD1	TRBJ2-1	TGTGCCAGCAGCTTAGACAGGGGGTCCTACAATGAGCAGTTCTTC	CASSLDRGSYNEQFF
few	TRBV12-3/TRBV12-4	.	TRBJ1-2	TGTGCCAGCAGATTCATTGGGTCGGGGAGTGGCTATGGCTACACCTTC	CASRFIGSGSGYGYTF
few	TRBV20-1	TRBD2	TRBJ2-1	TGCAGTGCTACAATGACTAGCGGGGGGCCAAATGAGCAGTTCTTC	CSATMTSGGPNEQFF